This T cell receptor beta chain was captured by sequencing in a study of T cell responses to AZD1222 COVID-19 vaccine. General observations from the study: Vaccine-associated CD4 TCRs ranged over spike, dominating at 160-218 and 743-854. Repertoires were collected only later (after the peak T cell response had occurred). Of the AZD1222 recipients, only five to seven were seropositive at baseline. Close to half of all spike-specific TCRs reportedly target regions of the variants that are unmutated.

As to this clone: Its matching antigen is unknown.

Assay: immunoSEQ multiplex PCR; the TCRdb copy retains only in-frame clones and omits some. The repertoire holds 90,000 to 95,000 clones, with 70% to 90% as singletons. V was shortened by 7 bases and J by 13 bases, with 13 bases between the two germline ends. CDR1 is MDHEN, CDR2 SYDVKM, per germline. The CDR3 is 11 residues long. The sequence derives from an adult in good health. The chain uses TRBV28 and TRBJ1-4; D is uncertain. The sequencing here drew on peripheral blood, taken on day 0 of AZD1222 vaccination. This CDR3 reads CASTIGYRLFF. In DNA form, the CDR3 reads TGTGCCAGCACCATAGGGTATAGACTGTTTTTT.